The rows below give T cell receptor beta chains drawn from one sample of a study of neurological immune-mediated disorders. TCRdb used MiXCR to reprocess the 5' RACE reads, holding one entry per CDR3 protein. This table has about 89,000 distinct CDR3 sequences, just over 2.5% appearing once. The sample taken for sequencing was PBMCs. These receptors were taken from a woman in her thirties with multiple sclerosis. Both conserved end residues are trimmed from each CDR3.

j_call v_call cdr3_aa
TRBJ2-1 TRBV7-9 ASSLAVSAEHNEQF
TRBJ2-7 TRBV27 ASSLRNRGREQY
TRBJ2-7 TRBV29-1 SFTLSQAYEQY
TRBJ1-5 TRBV20-1 SARGGEQPQH
TRBJ1-5 TRBV6-2/TRBV6-3 ASSSHGQGAALGNQPQH
TRBJ2-7 TRBV12-3/TRBV12-4 ASSLSLERQVGQY
TRBJ2-2 TRBV5-1 ASSFQPGLANTGELF
TRBJ2-3 TRBV29-1 SVETRPDREWSTDTQY
TRBJ1-1 TRBV5-5 ASGTGGASEAF
TRBJ2-3 TRBV20-1 SARVGAQTDTQY
TRBJ1-2 TRBV10-3 ATAGQPEGGYT
TRBJ2-1 TRBV7-8 ASSLTSGTSF
TRBJ2-6 TRBV5-3 ARSLDPGQAPSGANVLT
TRBJ1-4 TRBV29-1 SVEGMDEKLF
TRBJ2-1 TRBV7-9 ASSPNLLGNEQF
TRBJ1-1 TRBV28 ASTLDWQEAF